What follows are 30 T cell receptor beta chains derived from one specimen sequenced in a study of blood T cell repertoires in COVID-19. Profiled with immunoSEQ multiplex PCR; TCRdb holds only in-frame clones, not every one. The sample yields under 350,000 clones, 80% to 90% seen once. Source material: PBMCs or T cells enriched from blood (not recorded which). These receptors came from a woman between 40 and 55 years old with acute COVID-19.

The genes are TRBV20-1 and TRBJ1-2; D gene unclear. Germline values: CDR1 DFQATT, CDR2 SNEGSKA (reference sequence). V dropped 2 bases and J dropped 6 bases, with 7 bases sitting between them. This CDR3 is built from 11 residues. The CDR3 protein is CSARLGDGYTF. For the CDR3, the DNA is TGCAGTGCTAGATTGGGAGATGGCTACACCTTC.

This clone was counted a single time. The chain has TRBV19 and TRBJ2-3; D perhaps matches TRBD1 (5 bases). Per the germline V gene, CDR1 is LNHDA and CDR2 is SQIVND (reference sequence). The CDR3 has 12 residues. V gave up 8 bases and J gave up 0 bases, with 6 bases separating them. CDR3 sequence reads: CASRTSTDTQYF. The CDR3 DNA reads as TGTGCCAGTCGGACAAGCACAGATACGCAGTATTTT.

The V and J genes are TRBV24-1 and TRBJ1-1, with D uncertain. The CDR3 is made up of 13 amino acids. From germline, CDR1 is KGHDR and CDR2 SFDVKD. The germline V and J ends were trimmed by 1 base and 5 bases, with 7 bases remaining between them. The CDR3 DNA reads TGTGCCACCAGTGATTTCGCGGGGACTGAAGCTTTCTTT. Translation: CATSDFAGTEAFF.

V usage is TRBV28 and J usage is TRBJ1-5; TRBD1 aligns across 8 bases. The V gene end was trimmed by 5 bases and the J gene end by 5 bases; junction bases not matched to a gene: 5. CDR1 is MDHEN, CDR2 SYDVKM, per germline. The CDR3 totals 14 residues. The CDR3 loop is CASSRDRGHQPQHF. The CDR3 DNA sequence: TGTGCCAGCAGTCGAGACAGGGGCCATCAGCCCCAGCATTTT.

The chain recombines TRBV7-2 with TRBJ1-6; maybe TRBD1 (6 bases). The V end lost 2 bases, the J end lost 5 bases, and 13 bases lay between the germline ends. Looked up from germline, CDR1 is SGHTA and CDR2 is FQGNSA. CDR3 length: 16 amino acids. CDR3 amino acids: CASSLWGRADNSPLHF. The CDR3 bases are TGTGCCAGCAGCTTATGGGGGCGCGCGGATAATTCACCCCTCCACTTT. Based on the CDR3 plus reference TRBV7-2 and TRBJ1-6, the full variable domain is GAGVSQSPSNKVTEKGKDVELRCDPISGHTALYWYRQSLGQGLEFLIYFQGNSAPDKSGLPSDRFSAERTGGSVSTLTIQRTQQEDSAVYLCASSLWGRADNSPLHFGNGTRLTVT.

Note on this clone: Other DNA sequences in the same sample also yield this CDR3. The CDR3 DNA is TGTGCCAGCAGTGCCGGGACAGGGGTCAATCAGCCCCAGCATTTT. Protein: CASSAGTGVNQPQHF. The V and J genes are TRBV2 and TRBJ1-5; 10 nucleotides align to TRBD1. Germline V gene sequence: CDR1 SNHLY, CDR2 FYNNEI. The CDR3 consists of 15 residues. V shed 4 bases and J 3 bases; nucleotides not matched to a gene: 3.

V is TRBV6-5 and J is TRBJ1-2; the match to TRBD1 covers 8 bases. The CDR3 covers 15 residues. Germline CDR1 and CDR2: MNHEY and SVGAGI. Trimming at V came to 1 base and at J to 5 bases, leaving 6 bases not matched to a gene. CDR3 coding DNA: TGTGCCAGCAGTTACTTCCCAGGGGGCGATTATGGCTACACCTTC. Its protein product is CASSYFPGGDYGYTF.

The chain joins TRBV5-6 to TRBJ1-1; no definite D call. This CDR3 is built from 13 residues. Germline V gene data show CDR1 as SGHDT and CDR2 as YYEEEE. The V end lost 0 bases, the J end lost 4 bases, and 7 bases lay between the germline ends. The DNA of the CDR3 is TGTGCCAGCAGCTTGGCAGGAAGCACTGAAGCTTTCTTT. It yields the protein CASSLAGSTEAFF.

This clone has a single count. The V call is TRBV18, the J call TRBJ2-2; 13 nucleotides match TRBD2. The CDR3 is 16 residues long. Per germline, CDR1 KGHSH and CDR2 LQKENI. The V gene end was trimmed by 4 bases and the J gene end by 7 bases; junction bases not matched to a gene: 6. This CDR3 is CASSLSGTSGIGELFF. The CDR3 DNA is TGTGCCAGCTCACTCTCCGGGACTAGCGGGATCGGGGAGCTGTTTTTT. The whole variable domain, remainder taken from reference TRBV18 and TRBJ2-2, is NAGVMQNPRHLVRRRGQEARLRCSPMKGHSHVYWYRQLPEEGLKFMVYLQKENIIDESGMPKERFSAEFPKEGPSILRIQQVVRGDSAAYFCASSLSGTSGIGELFFGEGSRLTVL.

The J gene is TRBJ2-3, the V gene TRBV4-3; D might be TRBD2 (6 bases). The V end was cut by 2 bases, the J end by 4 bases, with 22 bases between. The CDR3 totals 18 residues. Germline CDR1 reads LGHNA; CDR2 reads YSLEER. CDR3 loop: CASSQLEKVGGAADTQYF. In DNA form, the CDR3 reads TGCGCCAGCAGCCAACTCGAAAAGGTGGGGGGAGCGGCAGATACGCAGTATTTT.

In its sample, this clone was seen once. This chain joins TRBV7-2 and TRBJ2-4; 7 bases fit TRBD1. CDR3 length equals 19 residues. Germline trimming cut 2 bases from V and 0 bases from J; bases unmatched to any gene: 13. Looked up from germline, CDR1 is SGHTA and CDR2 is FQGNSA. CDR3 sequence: CASSLTHRTGLLAKNIQYF. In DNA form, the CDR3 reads TGTGCCAGCAGCTTAACTCACAGGACAGGACTCCTAGCCAAAAACATTCAGTACTTC.

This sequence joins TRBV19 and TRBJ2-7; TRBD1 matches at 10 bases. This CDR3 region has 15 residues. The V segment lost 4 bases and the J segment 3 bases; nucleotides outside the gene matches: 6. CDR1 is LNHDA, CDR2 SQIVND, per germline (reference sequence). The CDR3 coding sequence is TGTGCCAGTAGTACATTTTGGACAGGGGGCTACGAGCAGTACTTC. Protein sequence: CASSTFWTGGYEQYF. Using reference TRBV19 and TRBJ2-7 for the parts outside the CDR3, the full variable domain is DGGITQSPKYLFRKEGQNVTLSCEQNLNHDAMYWYRQDPGQGLRLIYYSQIVNDFQKGDIAEGYSVSREKKESFPLTVTSAQKNPTAFYLCASSTFWTGGYEQYFGPGTRLTVT.

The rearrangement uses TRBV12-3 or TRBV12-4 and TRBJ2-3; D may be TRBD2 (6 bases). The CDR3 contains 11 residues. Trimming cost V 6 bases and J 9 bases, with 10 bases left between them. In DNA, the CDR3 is TGTGCCAGCAGGGCTCTAGCGACGCAGTATTTT. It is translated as CASRALATQYF.

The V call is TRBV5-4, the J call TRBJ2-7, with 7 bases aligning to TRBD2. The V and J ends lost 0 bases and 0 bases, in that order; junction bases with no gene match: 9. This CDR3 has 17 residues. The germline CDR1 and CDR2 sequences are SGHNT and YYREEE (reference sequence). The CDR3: CASSLVAAGSSSYEQYF. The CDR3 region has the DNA TGTGCCAGCAGCTTGGTCGCAGCGGGGTCCTCCTCCTACGAGCAGTACTTC.

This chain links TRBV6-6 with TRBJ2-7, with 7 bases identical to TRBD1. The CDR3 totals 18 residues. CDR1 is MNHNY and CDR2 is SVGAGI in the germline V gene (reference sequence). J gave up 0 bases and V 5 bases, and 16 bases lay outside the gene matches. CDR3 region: CASSRIQKTGTVSYEQYF. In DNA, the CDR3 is TGTGCCAGCAGTCGAATTCAAAAAACCGGGACAGTCTCCTACGAGCAGTACTTC.

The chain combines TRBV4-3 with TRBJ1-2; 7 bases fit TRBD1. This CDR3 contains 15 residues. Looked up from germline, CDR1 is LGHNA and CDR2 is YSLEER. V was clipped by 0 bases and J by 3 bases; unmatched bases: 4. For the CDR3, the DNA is TGCGCCAGCAGCCAAGATGAGGGGGCCTACTATGGCTACACCTTC. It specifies CASSQDEGAYYGYTF.

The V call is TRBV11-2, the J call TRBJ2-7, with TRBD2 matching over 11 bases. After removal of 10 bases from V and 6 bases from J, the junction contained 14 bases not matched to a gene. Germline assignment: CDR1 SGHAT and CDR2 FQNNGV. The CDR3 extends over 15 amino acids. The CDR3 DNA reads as TGTGCCACCGAAGACCGACTAGCGGGGTCGCGCGAGCAGTACTTC. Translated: CATEDRLAGSREQYF.

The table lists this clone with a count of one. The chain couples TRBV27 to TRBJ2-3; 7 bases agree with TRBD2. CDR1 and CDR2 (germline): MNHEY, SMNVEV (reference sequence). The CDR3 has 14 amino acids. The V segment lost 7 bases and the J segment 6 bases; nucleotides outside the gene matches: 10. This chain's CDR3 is CASTDGRAGDTQYF. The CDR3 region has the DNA TGTGCCAGCACTGACGGGAGAGCGGGGGATACGCAGTATTTT.

This CDR3 reads CASSSSSPGQRGRQPQHF. The CDR3 bases are TGTGCCAGCAGTTCATCTAGCCCGGGACAGAGGGGGAGGCAGCCCCAGCATTTT. J is TRBJ1-5 and V is TRBV27, with 7 bases that match TRBD1. The CDR3 spans 18 residues. The ends lost 4 bases at V and 7 bases at J; junction bases unmatched: 19. Per the germline V gene, CDR1 is MNHEY and CDR2 is SMNVEV (reference sequence).

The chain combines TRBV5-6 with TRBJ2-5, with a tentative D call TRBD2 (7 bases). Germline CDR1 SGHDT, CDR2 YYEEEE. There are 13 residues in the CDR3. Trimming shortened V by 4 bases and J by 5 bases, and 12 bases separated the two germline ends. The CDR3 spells CASSPRGAETQYF. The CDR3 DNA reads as TGTGCCAGCAGCCCCCGGGGGGCCGAGACCCAGTACTTC.

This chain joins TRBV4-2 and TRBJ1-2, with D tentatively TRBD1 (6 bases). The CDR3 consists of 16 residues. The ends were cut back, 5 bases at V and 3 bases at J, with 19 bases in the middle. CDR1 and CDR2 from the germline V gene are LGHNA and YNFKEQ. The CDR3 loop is CASSDKAGAGDYGYTF. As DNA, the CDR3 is TGTGCCAGCAGCGACAAAGCGGGGGCGGGAGACTATGGCTACACCTTC.

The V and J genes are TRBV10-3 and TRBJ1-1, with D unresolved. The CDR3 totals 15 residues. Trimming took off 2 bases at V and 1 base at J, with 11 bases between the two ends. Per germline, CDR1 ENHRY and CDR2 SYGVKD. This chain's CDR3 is CAISERSGENTEAFF. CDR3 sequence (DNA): TGTGCCATCAGTGAGAGATCCGGAGAGAACACTGAAGCTTTCTTT.

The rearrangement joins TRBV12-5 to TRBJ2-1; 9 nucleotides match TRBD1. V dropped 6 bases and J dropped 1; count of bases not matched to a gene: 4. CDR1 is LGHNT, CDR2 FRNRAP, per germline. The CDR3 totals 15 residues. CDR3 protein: CASGPGQGSYNEQFF. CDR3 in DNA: TGTGCTAGTGGCCCAGGACAGGGGTCCTACAATGAGCAGTTCTTC.

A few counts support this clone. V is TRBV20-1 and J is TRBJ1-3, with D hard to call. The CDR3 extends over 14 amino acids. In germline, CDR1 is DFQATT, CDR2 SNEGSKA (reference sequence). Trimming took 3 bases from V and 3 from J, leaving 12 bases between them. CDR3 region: CSASPQRLGNTIYF. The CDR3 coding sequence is TGCAGTGCTAGTCCACAACGACTTGGAAACACCATATATTTT.

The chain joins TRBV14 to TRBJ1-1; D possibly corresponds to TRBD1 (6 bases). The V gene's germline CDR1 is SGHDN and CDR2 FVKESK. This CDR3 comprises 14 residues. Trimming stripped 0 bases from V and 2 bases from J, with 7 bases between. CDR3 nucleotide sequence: TGTGCCAGCAGCCAAGACAGGGGAAACACTGAAGCTTTCTTT. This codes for CASSQDRGNTEAFF.

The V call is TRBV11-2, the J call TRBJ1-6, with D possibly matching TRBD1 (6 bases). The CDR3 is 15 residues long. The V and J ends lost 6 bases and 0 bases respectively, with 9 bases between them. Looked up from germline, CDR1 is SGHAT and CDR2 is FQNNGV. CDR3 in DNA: TGTGCCAGCAGTCTACAGGGCTCCTATAATTCACCCCTCCACTTT. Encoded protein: CASSLQGSYNSPLHF.

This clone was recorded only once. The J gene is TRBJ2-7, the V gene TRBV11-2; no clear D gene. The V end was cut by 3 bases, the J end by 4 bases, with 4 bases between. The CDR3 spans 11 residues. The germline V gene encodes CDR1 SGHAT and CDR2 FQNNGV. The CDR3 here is CASSFKYEQYF. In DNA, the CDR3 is TGTGCCAGCAGCTTTAAATACGAGCAGTACTTC.

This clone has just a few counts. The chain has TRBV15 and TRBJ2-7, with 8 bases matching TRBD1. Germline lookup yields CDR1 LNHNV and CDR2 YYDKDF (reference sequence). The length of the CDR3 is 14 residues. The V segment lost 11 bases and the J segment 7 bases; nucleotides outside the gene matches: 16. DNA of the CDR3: TGTGCCGTACGAACAGGGGGTCCCCACGAAGAGCAGTACTTC. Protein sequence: CAVRTGGPHEEQYF.

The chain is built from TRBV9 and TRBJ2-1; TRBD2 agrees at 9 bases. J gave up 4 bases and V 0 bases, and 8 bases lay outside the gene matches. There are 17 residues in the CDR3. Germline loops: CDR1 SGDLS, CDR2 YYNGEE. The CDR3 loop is CASSVVGGGASYNEQFF. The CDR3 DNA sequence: TGTGCCAGCAGCGTAGTTGGCGGGGGGGCATCTTACAATGAGCAGTTCTTC.

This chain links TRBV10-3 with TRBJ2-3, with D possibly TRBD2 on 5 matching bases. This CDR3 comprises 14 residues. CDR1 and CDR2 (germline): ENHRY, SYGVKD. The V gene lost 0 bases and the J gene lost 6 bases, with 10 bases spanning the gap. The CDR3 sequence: CAISESVGEDTQYF. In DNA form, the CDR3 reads TGTGCCATCAGTGAGTCGGTGGGAGAGGATACGCAGTATTTT.